This TCR beta chain was recorded in a study of blood T cell repertoires in COVID-19. As for the study in general: Sites across the United States, Italy and Spain contributed samples from acute and convalescent COVID-19. Sources were T cells, B-cell-depleted T cells, or PBMCs; the material itself was cDNA or gDNA.

The CDR3 is made up of 15 amino acids. V trimming: 8 bases; J trimming: 5 bases; junction bases outside the gene matches: 13. Germline values: CDR1 MNHGY, CDR2 SAAAGT. In the original processing: Using reference gene primer amplification, nucleated cell counts were estimated. Only in-frame clones appear in the TCRdb table, and some are missing; sequencing was by immunoSEQ multiplex PCR. From that table come the V and J calls and clone size; the DNA was used to work out D and trimming. The table shows around 240,000 clones, with around 84% occurring only once. The sequenced material came from peripheral blood. The gene calls are TRBV6-8 and TRBJ2-5, with TRBD2 identical over 8 bases. This TCR was recovered from a middle-aged man with acute or convalescent COVID-19. CDR3 residues: CASRLGSGDSETQYF. The CDR3, as DNA: TGTGCCAGCCGCCTCGGTAGCGGGGATAGCGAGACCCAGTACTTC.